The 10 T cell receptor beta chains below were found in one sample sequenced in a study of PD-L1 blockade in urothelial cancer. Clones were sequenced by immunoSEQ multiplex PCR, and TCRdb holds only the in-frame ones, with some missing. The sample lists roughly 55,000 clones, about 82% seen once, with roughly 22% in the top ten. Regarding time point: pretreatment peripheral blood. Specimen: PBMCs, collected around atezolizumab (anti-PD-L1) treatment. These receptors came from a man in his sixties with urothelial cancer.

This rearrangement joins TRBV18 to TRBJ2-7, with 7 bases matching TRBD2. The CDR3 is 14 amino acids. Germline V gene lookup returns CDR1 KGHSH and CDR2 LQKENI. Trimming cost V 5 bases and J 0 bases; bases outside gene matches: 4. CDR3 coding DNA: TGTGCCAGCTCATCCGGGACTAACTCCTACGAGCAGTACTTC. Translation: CASSSGTNSYEQYF.

This chain links TRBV23-1 with TRBJ2-2; possibly TRBD1 for D (5 bases). TRBV23-1 is an open reading frame whose function is uncertain. The CDR3 is 16 amino acids. Deletions cut 2 bases from V and 3 bases from J, with 13 bases between. The CDR3 region has the DNA TGCGCCAGCAGTCAACCCCTGCAGGGCGACACCGGGGAGCTGTTTTTT. It is translated as CASSQPLQGDTGELFF.

The chain recombines TRBV5-1 with TRBJ1-4; D may be TRBD1 (5 bases). The CDR3 loop spans 13 amino acids. Trimming pared 2 bases from V and 5 bases from J, leaving 7 bases between. The germline gives CDR1 SGHRS, CDR2 YFSETQ. In DNA form, the CDR3 reads TGCGCCAGCAGCTTTCAGGGCAATGAAAAACTGTTTTTT. It codes for CASSFQGNEKLFF.

Written as DNA, the CDR3 is TGTGCCAGCAGTCCCTTTCGAGGGGAGGCAGATACGCAGTATTTT. Translated, it gives CASSPFRGEADTQYF. The chain has TRBV28 and TRBJ2-3; D is possibly TRBD2 (6 bases). Trimming removed 5 bases at V and 4 bases at J, with 16 bases between. The germline CDR1 and CDR2 sequences are MDHEN and SYDVKM. The CDR3 runs 15 residues.

This clone showed up just once. The chain is built from TRBV7-8 and TRBJ2-7; unclear D gene. Germline-derived CDR1 and CDR2 are SGHVS and FQNEAQ. CDR3 length: 13 residues. The germline V and J ends were trimmed by 5 bases and 3 bases, with 11 bases remaining between them. DNA for the CDR3: TGTGCCAGCAGCGCAGACGGCGGCTACGAGCAGTACTTC. Encoded protein: CASSADGGYEQYF.

Worth noting for this clone: The junction shows a germline mismatch at one end, possibly a read error. The chain links TRBV7-7 to TRBJ2-6, with TRBD1 matching over 11 bases. The CDR3 length is 17 residues. The germline V gene encodes CDR1 SSHAT and CDR2 FNYEAQ (reference sequence). CDR3 sequence (DNA): TGTGCTAGCAGCGCGGGACAGGGGGTCTCTGGGGCCAACGTCCTGACTTTC. This sequence encodes CASSAGQGVSGANVLTF.

The J gene is TRBJ2-1, the V gene TRBV27; 9 nucleotides match TRBD2. Germline values: CDR1 MNHEY, CDR2 SMNVEV (reference sequence). The CDR3 is 17 residues long. The ends lost 2 bases at V and 7 bases at J; junction bases unmatched: 12. DNA for the CDR3: TGTGCCAGCAGTTTAGGCCGCGGGAGGGCCCCGGGGAATGAGCAGTTCTTC. This sequence encodes CASSLGRGRAPGNEQFF.

The chain recombines TRBV6-1 with TRBJ2-4; 7 bases align to TRBD1. Per the germline V gene, CDR1 is MNHNS and CDR2 is SASEGT. There are 12 residues in the CDR3. V shed 7 bases, J shed 7 bases, and the junction held 4 bases outside the gene matches. The CDR3 DNA reads as TGTGCCAGCAAGGAACAGGGGAACATTCAGTACTTC. As protein: CASKEQGNIQYF.

This chain uses TRBV6-5 with TRBJ1-2; 7 bases line up with TRBD1. This CDR3 has 11 residues. Germline assignment: CDR1 MNHEY and CDR2 SVGAGI. Trimming at V came to 4 bases and at J to 8 bases, leaving 1 base not matched to a gene. CDR3 bases: TGTGCCAGCAGTTGGGGACAGGGCTACACCTTC. This codes for CASSWGQGYTF.

V gene TRBV4-1 combines with J gene TRBJ2-5; 10 bases map to TRBD2. Germline CDR1 reads MGHRA; CDR2 reads YSYEKL. The CDR3 runs 16 residues. V lost 1 base to trimming and J lost 5 bases; unmatched junction nucleotides: 7. The CDR3, as DNA: TGCGCCAGCAGCCAAGTGGGGTCAGCGGGAGGGGAGACCCAGTACTTC. Amino acids: CASSQVGSAGGETQYF.